This TCR beta chain was observed in a study of T cell changes during pregnancy in multiple sclerosis. CDR3 size: 15 residues. Per the germline V gene, CDR1 is GTSNPN and CDR2 is SVGIG (reference sequence). V lost 2 bases, J lost 4 bases, and 17 bases lay in between. The data were produced by immunoSEQ multiplex PCR, yet TCRdb's version contains in-frame clones alone and is incomplete. Of nearly 70,000 clones in the sample, roughly nine tenths were seen once. The J gene is TRBJ1-2, the V gene TRBV30; possible D gene TRBD1, 6 bases. Sequencing used peripheral blood, obtained in the second trimester of pregnancy. The source of this sequence is a female donor in good health, enrolled as a control in a pregnancy study. The CDR3 DNA sequence: TGTGCCTGGAGTCCCCGGGGGGCGCGTTCCTATGGCTACACCTTC. Protein: CAWSPRGARSYGYTF.